This TCR beta chain was profiled in a study of blood T cell repertoires in COVID-19. On the study more broadly: From the United States, Italy and Spain came samples of acute and convalescent COVID-19.

Recovered Cohort 3 donors showed two negative PCRs, clearance, or symptom resolution. Original methodology: Reference gene primer amplification gave estimated nucleated cell counts. The method was immunoSEQ multiplex PCR; TCRdb's version includes in-frame clones alone and lacks a portion of them. V, J and clone size reflect that table, while D and trimming were determined from the DNA. The repertoire holds about 330,000 clones, with approximately 88% as singletons. Material for sequencing was PBMCs or T cells enriched from blood (not recorded which). The receptor was derived from a man aged 25-45 years who had recovered from COVID-19.

The CDR3 DNA follows: TGTGCCAGCAGCCAAGGGGGACAGGGGGTAATGGAAAAACTGTTTTTT. Amino acid sequence: CASSQGGQGVMEKLFF. The chain recombines TRBV4-2 with TRBJ1-4, with TRBD1 matching 11 bases. Trimming took 1 base from V and 8 from J; bases not matched to a gene: 6. The length of the CDR3 is 16 residues. Germline CDR1 LGHNA, CDR2 YNFKEQ.